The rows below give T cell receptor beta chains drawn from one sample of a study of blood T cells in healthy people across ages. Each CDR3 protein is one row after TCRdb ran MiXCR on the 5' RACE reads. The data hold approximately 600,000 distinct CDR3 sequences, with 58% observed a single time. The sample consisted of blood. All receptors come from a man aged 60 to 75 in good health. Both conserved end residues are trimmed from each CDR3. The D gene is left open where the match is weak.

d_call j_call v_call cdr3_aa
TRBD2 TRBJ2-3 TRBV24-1 ATSARQTSTGTQY
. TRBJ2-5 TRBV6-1 ASSWAGAETQY
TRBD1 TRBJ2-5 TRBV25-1 ASSDRTGTSRETQY
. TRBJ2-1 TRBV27 ASMTLISYNEQF
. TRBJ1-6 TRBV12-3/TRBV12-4 VSTDRLGLYSPLH
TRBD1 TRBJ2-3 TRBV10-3 AISGTGLGTDTQY
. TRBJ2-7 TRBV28 ASSRGTYEQY
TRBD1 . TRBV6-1 ASRSDRGRWETQY
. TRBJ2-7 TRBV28 ASKGSSYEQY
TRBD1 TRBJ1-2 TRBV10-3 AISENRDRGGYT
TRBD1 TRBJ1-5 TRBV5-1 TSSAGTENQPQH
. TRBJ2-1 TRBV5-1 ASKKHVGEYNEQF
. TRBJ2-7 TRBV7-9 ASSLATQGGSYEQY
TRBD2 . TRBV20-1 SATQRGGPDEQY
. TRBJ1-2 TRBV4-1 ASSPGQQFGYT
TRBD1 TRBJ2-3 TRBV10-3 AIRRQGLGTDTQY
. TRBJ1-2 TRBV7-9 ASSLTLGGNGYT
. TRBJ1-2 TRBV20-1 SARDRGAPDYGYT
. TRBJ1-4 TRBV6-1 ASKNPDSKLF
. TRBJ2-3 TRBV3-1 ASSQGTPYTQY
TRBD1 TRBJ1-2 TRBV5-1 ASSNRTGMGYGYT
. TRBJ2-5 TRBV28 ASSLGLSAGEETQY
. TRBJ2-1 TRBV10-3 AISESRGAPNEQF
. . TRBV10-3 AISGAGALYEQY
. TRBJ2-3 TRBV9 ASSVGGGQWDTQY
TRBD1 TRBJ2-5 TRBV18 ASSIPGQGRETQY
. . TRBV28 ASSAAPYNEQY
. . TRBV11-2 ASSPRVAQETQY
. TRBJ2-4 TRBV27 ASSHRGGRPTRSAKNIQY
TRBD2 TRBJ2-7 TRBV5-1 ASSLAGTSSYNEQY
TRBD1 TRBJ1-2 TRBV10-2 ASSESFTGGTPYGYT
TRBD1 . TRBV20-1 SATDRGLSSYNEQY
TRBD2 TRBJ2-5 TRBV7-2 ASSLEASGQETQY
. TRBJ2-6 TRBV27 ASSLGGGISGANVLT
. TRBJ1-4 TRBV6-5 ASSPTVISEKLF
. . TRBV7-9 ASSHQDHEQY
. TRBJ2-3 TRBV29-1 SVAPTNADTLY
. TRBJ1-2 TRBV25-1 ASSDWGRDGYT
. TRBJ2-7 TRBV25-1 ASSEYTRDPSYEQY
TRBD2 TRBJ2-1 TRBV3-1 ASSHMTSGGGYNEQF
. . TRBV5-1 ASSLHLGRETQY
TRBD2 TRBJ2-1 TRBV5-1 ASSLRLAGSYNEQF
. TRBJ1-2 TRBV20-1 SARDVRAGSLDGYT
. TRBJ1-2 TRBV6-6 ASQHSQLGGYGYT
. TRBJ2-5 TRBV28 ASSYWAAGLQEIQY
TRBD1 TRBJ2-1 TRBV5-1 ASSWTGQIHNEQF